These T cell receptor beta chains were read from a single sample in a study of cytomegalovirus exposure and HLA in healthy donors. The table came from immunoSEQ multiplex PCR; TCRdb's copy has only in-frame clones and leaves some out. The repertoire holds around 140,000 clones, with just under 80% as singletons. The sample was PBMCs. These receptors were taken from a male donor in good health and CMV-seronegative. Both conserved end residues are part of each CDR3. D genes are given only for firm matches. Size tells how often a clone was seen (once, few, many) or the class of an expanded clone, and some rows leave it out.

v_gene	abundance	len	d_gene	j_gene	CDR3nt	CDR3aa
TRBV7-9	.	15	TRBD2	TRBJ2-3	TGTGCCAGTCTGCTAGCGGGGATCAGCACAGATACGCAGTATTTT	CASLLAGISTDTQYF
TRBV2	.	13	.	TRBJ2-5	TGTGCCAGCAGTTTCAGGGTGTGGGAGACCCAGTACTTC	CASSFRVWETQYF
TRBV20-1	once	11	.	TRBJ2-7	TGCAGTGCCCCTGGGAGCCACGAGCAGTACTTC	CSAPGSHEQYF
TRBV9	.	14	.	TRBJ2-3	TGTGCCAGCAGCGTAAACAGTTTCAGAGATACGCAGTATTTT	CASSVNSFRDTQYF
TRBV7-9	few	15	TRBD1	TRBJ1-5	TGTGCCAGCAGCCCAGGGACAGGGAATCATCAGCCCCAGCATTTT	CASSPGTGNHQPQHF
TRBV5-4	.	16	TRBD1	TRBJ1-1	TGTGCCAGCAGCAGTGCGCGACAGGGGGCGAGGACTGAAGCTTTCTTT	CASSSARQGARTEAFF
TRBV4-1	.	14	.	TRBJ1-2	TGCGCCAGCAGCCAAGAAACGATGCGGTATGGCTACACCTTC	CASSQETMRYGYTF
TRBV29-1	once	15	TRBD2	TRBJ2-3	TGCAGCGTCTTCCTAGCGGGGGCCAGCACAGATACGCAGTATTTT	CSVFLAGASTDTQYF
TRBV29-1	once	10	.	TRBJ1-2	TGCAGCGCTTCTGAGTATGGCTACACCTTC	CSASEYGYTF
TRBV19	.	13	.	TRBJ1-5	TGTGCCAGTAGTGCAGGAGGTGGTCAGCCCCAGCATTTT	CASSAGGGQPQHF
TRBV5-1	.	16	.	TRBJ2-3	TGCGCCAGCAGCCTGCTAGGTTGGCTTAGCACAGATACGCAGTATTTT	CASSLLGWLSTDTQYF
TRBV6-5	few	13	.	TRBJ1-1	TGTGCCAGCAGCAACCTGAGGAACACTGAAGCTTTCTTT	CASSNLRNTEAFF
TRBV7-2	.	15	TRBD1	TRBJ1-2	TGTGCCAGCAGCTCCGGACAGGGGGGACCTAGAGGCTACACCTTC	CASSSGQGGPRGYTF
TRBV7-2	.	17	.	TRBJ2-2	TGTGCCAGCAGCCCTGTTAGGGGCGGGGTAGGGGCCGGGGAGCTGTTTTTT	CASSPVRGGVGAGELFF
TRBV20-1	.	11	.	TRBJ2-3	TGCAGTGCTAGACAGGGAGATACGCAGTATTTT	CSARQGDTQYF
TRBV9	.	14	TRBD1	TRBJ1-6	TGTGCCAGCAGCGTAGGGGACAGCGGAACACCCCTCCACTTT	CASSVGDSGTPLHF
TRBV2	.	12	.	TRBJ2-2	TGTGCCAGCCTGGCAACGTCCGGGGAGCTGTTTTTT	CASLATSGELFF
TRBV27	.	15	TRBD1	TRBJ1-5	TGTGCCAGCAGTCGTCGGACAGGGGACAATCAGCCCCAGCATTTT	CASSRRTGDNQPQHF
TRBV11-1	.	15	TRBD1	TRBJ2-2	TGTGCCAGCAGCTCCCGACAGGGGGAGACCGGGGAGCTGTTTTTT	CASSSRQGETGELFF
TRBV10-1	.	17	TRBD2	TRBJ2-3	TGCGCCAGCAGTGGGTCAGGACTAGCGGGAAGCACAGATACGCAGTATTTT	CASSGSGLAGSTDTQYF
TRBV12-5	.	13	.	TRBJ1-1	TGTGCTAGTGGTTTAGCCAGGGATACTGAAGCTTTCTTT	CASGLARDTEAFF
TRBV7-2	.	16	TRBD2	TRBJ2-5	TGTGCCAGCAGCTTAAGGGGGGCGGGGGGGCCAGAGACCCAGTACTTC	CASSLRGAGGPETQYF
TRBV7-9	few	15	TRBD1	TRBJ1-1	TGTGCCAGCAGCCTAACAGGGGGGAGGAACACTGAAGCTTTCTTT	CASSLTGGRNTEAFF
TRBV6-5	.	15	.	TRBJ2-1	TGTGCCAGCAGCTATGGGGCGGATCCCTACAATGAGCAGTTCTTC	CASSYGADPYNEQFF
TRBV6-6	.	13	.	TRBJ1-5	TGTGCCAGCCAAGGACTGATCAATCAGCCCCAGCATTTT	CASQGLINQPQHF
TRBV28	.	14	.	TRBJ1-5	TGTGCCAGCAGGCCACAGGGAGGCAATCAGCCCCAGCATTTT	CASRPQGGNQPQHF
TRBV21-1	once	16	.	TRBJ2-2	TGTGCCAACCCTACGACGGGACATTTGAACACCGGGGAGCTGTTTTTT	CANPTTGHLNTGELFF
TRBV5-8	.	14	TRBD1	TRBJ2-7	TGTGCCAGCAGCCGAGGGGACAGCTCCTACGAGCAGTACTTC	CASSRGDSSYEQYF
TRBV14	.	12	.	TRBJ2-7	TGTGCCAGCAGCCGAGACAGCTACGAGCAGTACTTC	CASSRDSYEQYF
TRBV7-8	.	14	.	TRBJ2-5	TGTGCCAGCAGCTTAGGGACTATTCAAGAGACCCAGTACTTC	CASSLGTIQETQYF
TRBV19	.	14	.	TRBJ2-3	TGTGCCAGTAGCACCAGCGGTAGCACAGATACGCAGTATTTT	CASSTSGSTDTQYF
TRBV4-2	.	17	TRBD1	TRBJ2-2	TGTGCCAGCAGCCTAACCCTGGACAGGGACTTTCCCGGGGAGCTGTTTTTT	CASSLTLDRDFPGELFF
TRBV27	.	15	TRBD1	TRBJ2-7	TGTGCCAGCAGCTCCCGAGGGACAGACATCTACGAGCAGTACTTC	CASSSRGTDIYEQYF
TRBV2	.	15	.	TRBJ2-3	TGTGCCAGCAGTGCCGACGCGGCTAGCACAGATACGCAGTATTTT	CASSADAASTDTQYF
TRBV21-1	.	15	.	TRBJ2-5	TGTGCCAGCAGCAAAGGCGACAGGGGGCGCGAGACCCAGTACTTC	CASSKGDRGRETQYF
TRBV29-1	.	14	.	TRBJ2-1	TGCAGCGTTGAATGGGCCAGCCGGCGGGTGGAGCAGTTCTTC	CSVEWASRRVEQFF
TRBV7-9	.	13	TRBD1	TRBJ1-6	TGTGCCAGCAGCCGTACAGGGGAATCACCCCTCCACTTT	CASSRTGESPLHF
TRBV19	.	15	TRBD1	TRBJ1-5	TGTGCCAGTAGTCGTCGCCAGGGGGTTCGCCAGCCCCAGCATTTT	CASSRRQGVRQPQHF
TRBV5-1	.	14	.	TRBJ1-1	TGCGCCAGCAGCTATGGCCCCATGAACACTGAAGCTTTCTTT	CASSYGPMNTEAFF
TRBV6-5	once	15	.	TRBJ1-6	TGTGCCAGCAGTTACTCGATGCTCAGGGTCTCACCCCTCCACTTT	CASSYSMLRVSPLHF